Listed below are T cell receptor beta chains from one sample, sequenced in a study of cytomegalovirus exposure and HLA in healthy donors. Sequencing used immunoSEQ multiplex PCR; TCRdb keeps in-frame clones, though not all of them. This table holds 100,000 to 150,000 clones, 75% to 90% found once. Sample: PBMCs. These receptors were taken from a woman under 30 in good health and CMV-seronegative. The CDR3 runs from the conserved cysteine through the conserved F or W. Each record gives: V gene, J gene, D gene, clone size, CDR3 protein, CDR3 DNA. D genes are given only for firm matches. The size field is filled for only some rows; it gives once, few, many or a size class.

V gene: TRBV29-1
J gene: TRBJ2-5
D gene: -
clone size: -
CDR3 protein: CSVGGETQYF
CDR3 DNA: TGCAGCGTTGGCGGAGAGACCCAGTACTTC

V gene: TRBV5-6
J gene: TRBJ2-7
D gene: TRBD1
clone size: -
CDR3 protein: CASSSGQGDPYEQYF
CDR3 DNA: TGTGCCAGCAGCTCAGGACAGGGGGATCCCTACGAGCAGTACTTC

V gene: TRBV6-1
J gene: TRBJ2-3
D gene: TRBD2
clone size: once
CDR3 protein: CASSEEAGGTDTQYF
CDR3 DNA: TGTGCCAGCAGTGAAGAGGCGGGAGGGACAGATACGCAGTATTTT

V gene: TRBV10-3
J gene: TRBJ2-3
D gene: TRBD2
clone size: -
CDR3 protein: CAISGPATSESSTDTQYF
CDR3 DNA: TGTGCCATCAGTGGCCCCGCAACTAGCGAGTCTAGCACAGATACGCAGTATTTT

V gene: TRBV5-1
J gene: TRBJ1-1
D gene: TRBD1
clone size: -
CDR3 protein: CASSSDRGANTEAFF
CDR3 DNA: TGCGCCAGCAGCTCTGACAGGGGGGCGAACACTGAAGCTTTCTTT

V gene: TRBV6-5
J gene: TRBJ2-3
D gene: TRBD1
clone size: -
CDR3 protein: CASRRTGGSDTQYF
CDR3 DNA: TGTGCCAGCAGGAGGACAGGGGGTTCAGATACGCAGTATTTT

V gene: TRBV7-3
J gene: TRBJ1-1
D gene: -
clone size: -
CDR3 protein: CASSPQLNTEAFF
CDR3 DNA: TGTGCCAGCAGCCCACAATTGAACACTGAAGCTTTCTTT

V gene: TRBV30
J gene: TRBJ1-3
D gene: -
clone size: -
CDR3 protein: CAWTRGGVVAGNTIYF
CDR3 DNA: TGTGCCTGGACCCGGGGAGGGGTCGTAGCTGGAAACACCATATATTTT

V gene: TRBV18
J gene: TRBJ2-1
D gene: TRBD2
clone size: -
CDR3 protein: CASSPPLAGGRNEQFF
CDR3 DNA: TGTGCCAGCTCACCACCTTTGGCGGGAGGGAGAAATGAGCAGTTCTTC

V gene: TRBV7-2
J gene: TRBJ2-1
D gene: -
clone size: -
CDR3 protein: CASTPGLSSYNEQFF
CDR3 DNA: TGTGCCAGCACCCCGGGACTTAGCTCCTACAATGAGCAGTTCTTC

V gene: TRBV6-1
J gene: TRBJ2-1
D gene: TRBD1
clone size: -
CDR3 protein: CASRTGGVAYEQFF
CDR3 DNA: TGTGCCAGCAGGACAGGGGGCGTTGCGTATGAGCAGTTCTTC

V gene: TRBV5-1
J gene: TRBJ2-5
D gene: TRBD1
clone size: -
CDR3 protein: CASSITGTGDGGETQYF
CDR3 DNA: TGCGCCAGCAGCATAACCGGGACAGGGGACGGCGGCGAGACCCAGTACTTC

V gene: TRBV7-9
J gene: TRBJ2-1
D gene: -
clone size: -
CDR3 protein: CATQTENGNEQFF
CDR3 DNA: TGTGCCACCCAGACTGAGAACGGGAATGAGCAGTTCTTC

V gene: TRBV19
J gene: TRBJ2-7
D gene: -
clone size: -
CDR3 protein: CASSPQVGLYEQYF
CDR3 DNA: TGTGCCAGTAGCCCCCAGGTGGGACTCTACGAGCAGTACTTC

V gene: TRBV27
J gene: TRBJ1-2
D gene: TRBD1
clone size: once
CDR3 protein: CASSGTVTNYGYTF
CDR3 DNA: TGTGCCAGCAGTGGGACAGTGACTAACTATGGCTACACCTTC

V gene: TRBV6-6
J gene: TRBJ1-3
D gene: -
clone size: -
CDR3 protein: CASSYWDTSSGNTIYF
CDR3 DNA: TGTGCCAGCAGTTACTGGGACACCTCCTCTGGAAACACCATATATTTT

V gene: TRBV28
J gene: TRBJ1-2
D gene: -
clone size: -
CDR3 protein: CASSTLLGGYGYTF
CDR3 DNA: TGTGCCAGCAGTACCCTCCTAGGGGGTTACGGCTACACCTTC

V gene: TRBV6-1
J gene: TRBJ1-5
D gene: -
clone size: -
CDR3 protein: CASSEDRRLDNQPQHF
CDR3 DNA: TGTGCCAGCAGTGAAGATCGCAGGTTAGACAATCAGCCCCAGCATTTT

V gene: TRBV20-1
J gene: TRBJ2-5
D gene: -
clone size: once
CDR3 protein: CSARDRETQYF
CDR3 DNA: TGCAGTGCTAGAGATCGAGAGACCCAGTACTTC

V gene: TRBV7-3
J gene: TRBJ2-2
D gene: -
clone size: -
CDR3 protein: CASSFLSGELFF
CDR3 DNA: TGTGCCAGCAGCTTTTTATCGGGGGAGCTGTTTTTT

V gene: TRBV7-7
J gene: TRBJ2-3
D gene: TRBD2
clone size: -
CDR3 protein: CASSQIAGGDTDTQYF
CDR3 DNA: TGTGCTAGCAGCCAAATAGCGGGAGGGGACACAGATACGCAGTATTTT

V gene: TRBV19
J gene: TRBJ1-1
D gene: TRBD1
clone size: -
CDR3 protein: CASSIDRGFTEAFF
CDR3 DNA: TGTGCCAGTAGTATCGACAGGGGATTCACTGAAGCTTTCTTT